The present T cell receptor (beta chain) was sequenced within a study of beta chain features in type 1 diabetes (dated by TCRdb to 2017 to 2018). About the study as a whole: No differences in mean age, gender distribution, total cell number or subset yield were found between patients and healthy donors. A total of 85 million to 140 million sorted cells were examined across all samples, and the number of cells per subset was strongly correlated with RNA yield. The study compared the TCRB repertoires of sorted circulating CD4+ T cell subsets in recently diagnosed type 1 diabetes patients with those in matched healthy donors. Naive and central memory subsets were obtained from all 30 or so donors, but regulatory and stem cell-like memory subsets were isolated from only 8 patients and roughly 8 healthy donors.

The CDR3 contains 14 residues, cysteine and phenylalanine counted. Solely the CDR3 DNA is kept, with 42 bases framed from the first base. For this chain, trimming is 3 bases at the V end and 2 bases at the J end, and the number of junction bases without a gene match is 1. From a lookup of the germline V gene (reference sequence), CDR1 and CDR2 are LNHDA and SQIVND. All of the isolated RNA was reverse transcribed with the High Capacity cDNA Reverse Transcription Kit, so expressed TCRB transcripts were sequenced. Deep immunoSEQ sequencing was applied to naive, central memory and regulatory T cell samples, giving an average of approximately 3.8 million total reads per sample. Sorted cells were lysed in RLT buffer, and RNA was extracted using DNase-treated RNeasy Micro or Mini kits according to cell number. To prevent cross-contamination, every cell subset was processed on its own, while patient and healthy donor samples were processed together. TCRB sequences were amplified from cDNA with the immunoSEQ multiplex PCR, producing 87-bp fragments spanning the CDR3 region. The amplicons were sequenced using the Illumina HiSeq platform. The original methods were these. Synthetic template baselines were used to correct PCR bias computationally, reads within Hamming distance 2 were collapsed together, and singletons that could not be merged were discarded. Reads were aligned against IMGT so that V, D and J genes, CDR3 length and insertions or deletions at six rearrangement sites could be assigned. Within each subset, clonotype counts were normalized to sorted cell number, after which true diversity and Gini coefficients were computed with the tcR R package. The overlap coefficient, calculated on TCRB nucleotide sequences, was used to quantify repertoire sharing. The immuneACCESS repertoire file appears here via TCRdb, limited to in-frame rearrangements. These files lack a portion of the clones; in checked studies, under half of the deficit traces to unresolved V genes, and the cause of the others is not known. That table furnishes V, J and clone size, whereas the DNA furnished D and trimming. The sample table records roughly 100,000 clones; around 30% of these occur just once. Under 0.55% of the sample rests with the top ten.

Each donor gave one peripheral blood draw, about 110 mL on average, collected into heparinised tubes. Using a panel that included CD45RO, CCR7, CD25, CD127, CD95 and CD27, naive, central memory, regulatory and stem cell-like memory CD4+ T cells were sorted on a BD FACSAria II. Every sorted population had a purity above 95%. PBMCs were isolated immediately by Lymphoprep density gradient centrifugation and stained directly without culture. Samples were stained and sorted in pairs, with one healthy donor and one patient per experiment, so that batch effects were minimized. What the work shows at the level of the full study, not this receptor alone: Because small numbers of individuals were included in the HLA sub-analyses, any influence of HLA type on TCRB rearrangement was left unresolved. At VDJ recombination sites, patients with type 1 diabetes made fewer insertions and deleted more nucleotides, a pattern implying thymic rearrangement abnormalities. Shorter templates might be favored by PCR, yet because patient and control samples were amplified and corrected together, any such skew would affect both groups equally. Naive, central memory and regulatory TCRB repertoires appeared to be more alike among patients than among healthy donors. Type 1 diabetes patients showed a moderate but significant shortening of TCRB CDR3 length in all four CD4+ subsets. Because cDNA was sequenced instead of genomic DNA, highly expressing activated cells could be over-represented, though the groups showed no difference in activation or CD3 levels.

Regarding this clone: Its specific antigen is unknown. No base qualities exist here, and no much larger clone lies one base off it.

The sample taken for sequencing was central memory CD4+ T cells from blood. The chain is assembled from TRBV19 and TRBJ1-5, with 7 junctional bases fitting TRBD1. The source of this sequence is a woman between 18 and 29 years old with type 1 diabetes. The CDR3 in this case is CASSIGQGNQPQHF. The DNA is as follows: TGTGCCAGTAGTATCGGACAGGGCAATCAGCCCCAGCATTTT.